Presented here are 19 T cell receptor beta chains from one specimen sequenced in a study of blood T cell repertoires in COVID-19. Assay used: immunoSEQ multiplex PCR; TCRdb lists only in-frame clones, some missing. The sample includes over 250,000 clones, approximately 87% of them seen just once. Input material: peripheral blood. These receptors all stem from a woman aged 40 to 50 who had recovered from COVID-19.

This clone was observed once. The chain couples TRBV13 to TRBJ2-2; maybe TRBD1 (6 bases). This CDR3 has 13 residues. Trimming took off 6 bases at V and 7 bases at J, with 12 bases between the two ends. Germline CDR1 PRHDT, CDR2 FYEKMQ (reference sequence). CDR3 sequence reads: CASSSQGYGELFF. The CDR3 nucleotides are TGTGCCAGCAGTTCCCAGGGGTACGGGGAGCTGTTTTTT.

The chain employs TRBV5-8 and TRBJ1-1, with 10 positions matching TRBD1. J gave up 6 bases and V 6 bases, and 8 bases lay outside the gene matches. Germline V gives CDR1 SGHTS, CDR2 YDEGEE. The CDR3 is 14 amino acids. The DNA for the CDR3 is TGTGCCAGCACACCCCTAGACAGGGGGCCTGAAGCTTTCTTT. As protein: CASTPLDRGPEAFF.

This rearrangement joins TRBV5-4 to TRBJ1-4; D is possibly TRBD1 (6 bases). Trimming shortened V by 4 bases and J by 5 bases, and 9 bases separated the two germline ends. The CDR3 runs to 13 residues. Per germline, CDR1 SGHNT and CDR2 YYREEE (reference sequence). For the CDR3, the DNA is TGTGCCAGCAGCCAGCAGGGGAATGAAAAACTGTTTTTT. Translated: CASSQQGNEKLFF. Based on the CDR3 plus reference TRBV5-4 and TRBJ1-4, the full variable domain is ETGVTQSPTHLIKTRGQQVTLRCSSQSGHNTVSWYQQALGQGPQFIFQYYREEENGRGNFPPRFSGLQFPNYSSELNVNALELDDSALYLCASSQQGNEKLFFGSGTQLSVL.

The chain links TRBV9 to TRBJ1-6, with D perhaps matching TRBD1 (6 bases). V lost 0 bases to trimming and J lost 8 bases, with 15 bases between them. Germline CDR1 and CDR2: SGDLS and YYNGEE. The CDR3 is made up of 16 amino acids. In DNA, the CDR3 is TGTGCCAGCAGCGTAGGCGTAGGGGACATGTATTCACCCCTCCACTTT. Translating it yields CASSVGVGDMYSPLHF.

This chain connects TRBV28 to TRBJ1-2; 9 nucleotides match TRBD1. CDR1 is MDHEN and CDR2 is SYDVKM in the germline V gene. This CDR3 region has 14 residues. J was trimmed by 6 bases and V by 5 bases; bases with no gene match: 7. CDR3 in amino acids: CASSVGQGTDGYTF. The DNA for the CDR3 is TGTGCCAGCAGTGTCGGACAGGGGACGGATGGCTACACCTTC.

DNA for the CDR3: TGTGCCAGCAGCCGGAGCGGGACAGGAGAAGAGACCCAGTACTTC. This sequence encodes CASSRSGTGEETQYF. The chain employs TRBV7-2 and TRBJ2-5; D perhaps matches TRBD1 (8 bases). The CDR3 is 15 residues long. Trimming cost V 5 bases and J 3 bases, with 16 bases left between them. Germline loops: CDR1 SGHTA, CDR2 FQGNSA.

Comment on this clone: In the same sample, other DNA sequences code for this CDR3. CDR3 bases: TGTGCCAGCAGCTTGGGACAGCAAGAGACCCAGTACTTC. Its protein product is CASSLGQQETQYF. This chain connects TRBV5-4 to TRBJ2-5, with D possibly matching TRBD1 (5 bases). This CDR3 region has 13 residues. CDR1 and CDR2 (germline): SGHNT, YYREEE (reference sequence). The V end was cut by 0 bases, the J end by 2 bases, with 5 bases between.

The chain has TRBV4-3 and TRBJ1-2, with 9 positions matching TRBD1. Germline V lookup: CDR1 LGHNA, CDR2 YSLEER. The CDR3 spans 15 residues. With 0 bases clipped from V and 6 bases from J, the junction kept 5 bases outside the gene matches. The CDR3 is CASSQEGTGKNGYTF. CDR3 coding DNA: TGCGCCAGCAGCCAAGAAGGGACAGGGAAGAATGGCTACACCTTC.

This chain links TRBV19 with TRBJ2-3, with TRBD2 identical over 7 bases. Germline V gene lookup returns CDR1 LNHDA and CDR2 SQIVND (reference sequence). This CDR3 region has 17 residues. J was trimmed by 0 bases and V by 5 bases; bases with no gene match: 11. The CDR3 is CASSDPSSGTSTDTQYF. DNA for the CDR3: TGTGCCAGTAGTGACCCCTCTAGCGGCACTAGCACAGATACGCAGTATTTT. Supplemented by reference TRBV19 and TRBJ2-3, the full variable domain reads DGGITQSPKYLFRKEGQNVTLSCEQNLNHDAMYWYRQDPGQGLRLIYYSQIVNDFQKGDIAEGYSVSREKKESFPLTVTSAQKNPTAFYLCASSDPSSGTSTDTQYFGPGTRLTVL.

V is TRBV3-1 (or the pseudogene TRBV3-2) and J is TRBJ2-1; the match to TRBD2 covers 7 bases. V lost 0 bases and J lost 3; bases outside the gene matches: 2. The length of the CDR3 is 15 residues. The germline CDR1 and CDR2 sequences are LGHDT and YNNKEL (reference sequence). Here the CDR3 reads CASSQEGLNYNEQFF. The CDR3 nucleotides read TGTGCCAGCAGCCAAGAGGGACTAAACTACAATGAGCAGTTCTTC.

The chain is built from TRBV5-1 and TRBJ2-1, with 9 positions matching TRBD1. The CDR3 has 13 residues. Germline V gene sequence: CDR1 SGHRS, CDR2 YFSETQ. Unmatched junction bases numbered 4, after V lost 4 bases and J lost 8 bases. The DNA of the CDR3 is TGCGCCAGCAGCGCCGGGACAGGGTATGAGCAGTTCTTC. Translation: CASSAGTGYEQFF.

This chain joins TRBV11-2 and TRBJ1-5; D call uncertain. The CDR3 is made up of 15 amino acids. In germline, CDR1 is SGHAT, CDR2 FQNNGV. Trimming pared 0 bases from V and 3 bases from J, leaving 9 bases between. The CDR3 spells CASSLDDGDNQPQHF. The DNA of the CDR3 is TGTGCCAGCAGCTTAGACGACGGAGACAATCAGCCCCAGCATTTT.

The J gene is TRBJ1-1, the V gene TRBV14, with D hard to call. With 0 bases removed from V and 6 bases from J, the gap between germline ends came to 11 bases. The germline V gene encodes CDR1 SGHDN and CDR2 FVKESK. The CDR3 length is 14 residues. The CDR3 loop reads CASSQDEVTSEAFF. The DNA for the CDR3 is TGTGCCAGCAGCCAAGATGAGGTCACCTCTGAAGCTTTCTTT.

This clone showed up just once. The chain uses TRBV5-4 and TRBJ1-1; tentatively, D is TRBD1 (6 bases). This CDR3 comprises 14 residues. Per germline, CDR1 SGHNT and CDR2 YYREEE (reference sequence). Deletions cut 0 bases from V and 1 base from J, with 7 bases between. CDR3 DNA sequence: TGTGCCAGCAGCTTGGGGGGGCGGAACACTGAAGCTTTCTTT. Translation gives CASSLGGRNTEAFF.

The chain joins TRBV5-4 to TRBJ2-5; D may be TRBD1 (5 bases). Germline lookup yields CDR1 SGHNT and CDR2 YYREEE (reference sequence). The V end was cut by 4 bases, the J end by 5 bases, with 12 bases between. The CDR3 extends over 13 amino acids. CDR3 residues: CASSGALGETQYF. The CDR3, as DNA: TGTGCCAGCAGCGGGGCATTGGGGGAGACCCAGTACTTC.

The rearrangement uses TRBV5-1 and TRBJ1-2; perhaps TRBD1 as D (5 bases). The CDR3 extends over 14 amino acids. Germline values: CDR1 SGHRS, CDR2 YFSETQ. Deletions cut 3 bases from V and 2 bases from J, with 11 bases between. Written as DNA, the CDR3 is TGCGCCAGCAGCTGGCCAGGGCAAAACTATGGCTACACCTTC. It yields the protein CASSWPGQNYGYTF.

This clone has only one observation. The rearrangement joins TRBV19 to TRBJ1-1, with 8 positions matching TRBD1. CDR1 is LNHDA and CDR2 is SQIVND in the germline V gene (reference sequence). The CDR3 is made up of 14 amino acids. Germline trimming cut 2 bases from V and 4 bases from J; bases unmatched to any gene: 3. As DNA, the CDR3 is TGTGCCAGTAGTATACTCGGACAGGGCACTGAAGCTTTCTTT. Protein: CASSILGQGTEAFF.

V gene TRBV30 combines with J gene TRBJ1-2; weak D call: TRBD1 (5 bases). The CDR3 loop spans 15 amino acids. Germline V gives CDR1 GTSNPN, CDR2 SVGIG (reference sequence). The V end lost 4 bases, the J end lost 8 bases, and 23 bases lay between the germline ends. The CDR3 DNA is TGTGCCTGGACTGAAAGGGAAATGGACACCCAGGGCTACACCTTC. Translating it yields CAWTEREMDTQGYTF.

The genes are TRBV5-1 and TRBJ2-4; D not certain. Deletions cut 4 bases from V and 2 bases from J, with 22 bases between. Germline-derived CDR1 and CDR2 are SGHRS and YFSETQ. The CDR3 runs to 18 residues. Here the CDR3 DNA reads TGCGCCAGCAGCCCGGGTCGGGTCGAATCCACGCCCAAAAACATTCAGTACTTC. Translated, it gives CASSPGRVESTPKNIQYF.